Sequencing of this T cell receptor (beta chain) was carried out in a study of beta chain features in type 1 diabetes (dated by TCRdb to 2016 to 2018). For the wider study: Mean age, gender distribution, total cell number and subset yield were not different between patients and healthy donors. Naive and central memory subsets were obtained from all 30 or so donors, but regulatory and stem cell-like memory subsets were isolated from only 8 patients and 8 healthy donors. Across all samples, around 99 million sorted cells were examined, and cell number per subset correlated strongly with RNA yield. In the study, TCRB repertoires of sorted circulating CD4+ T cell subsets from recently diagnosed type 1 diabetes patients were compared with those of matched healthy donors. Overall study outcomes, separate from this receptor: At VDJ recombination sites, type 1 diabetes patients had fewer insertions and more deleted nucleotides, which implies abnormalities in thymic rearrangement. Shorter templates might be favored by PCR, yet because patient and control samples were amplified and corrected together, any such skew would affect both groups equally. Because cDNA was sequenced instead of genomic DNA, highly expressing activated cells could be over-represented, though the groups showed no difference in activation or CD3 levels. HLA sub-analyses involved small numbers of individuals, so any influence of HLA type on TCRB rearrangement remained unresolved. The naive, central memory and regulatory TCRB repertoires appeared to resemble one another more closely among patients than among healthy donors. In all four CD4+ subsets, TCRB CDR3 length was moderately but significantly shorter in type 1 diabetes patients.

All of the isolated RNA was reverse transcribed with the High Capacity cDNA Reverse Transcription Kit, so expressed TCRB transcripts were sequenced. Deep immunoSEQ sequencing was performed on naive, central memory and regulatory T cell samples, with an average of roughly 3.5 million total reads per sample. Sorted cells were lysed in RLT buffer, and RNA was extracted using DNase-treated RNeasy Micro or Mini kits according to cell number. To prevent cross-contamination, every cell subset was processed on its own, while patient and healthy donor samples were processed together. The immunoSEQ multiplex PCR was used to amplify TCRB sequences from cDNA, yielding 87-bp fragments that span the CDR3 region. Sequencing of the amplicons was performed on the Illumina HiSeq platform. The authors' analysis ran thus. Synthetic template baselines were used to correct PCR bias computationally, reads within Hamming distance 2 were collapsed together, and singletons that could not be merged were discarded. Reads were aligned against IMGT to assign V, D and J genes, CDR3 length and insertions or deletions at six rearrangement sites. Within each subset, clonotype counts were normalized to sorted cell number, after which true diversity and Gini coefficients were computed with the tcR R package. Repertoire sharing was quantified using the overlap coefficient calculated on TCRB nucleotide sequences. TCRdb's version of the immuneACCESS table is confined to in-frame rearrangements and falls short of the full clone set. An unresolved V gene accounts for under half of the shortfall where checked; the remainder is of unknown origin. Clonal size and the V and J genes are those of that table, whereas D and trimming came from the DNA. Here the sample has approximately 170,000 clones; over 6% occur a single time. The top ten constitute roughly 0.5% of the sample.

Each donor gave one peripheral blood draw, averaging roughly 100 mL, which was collected into heparinised tubes. Using a panel that included CD45RO, CCR7, CD25, CD127, CD95 and CD27, naive, central memory, regulatory and stem cell-like memory CD4+ T cells were sorted on a BD FACSAria II. A purity above 95% was achieved for all sorted populations. Right away, PBMCs were isolated by Lymphoprep density gradient centrifugation and were stained directly, with no culture step. So that batch effects would be minimized, each experiment stained and sorted samples in pairs, pairing one healthy donor with one patient. A distance of 8 bases separates the germline ends of V and J, which lose 5 bases and 0 bases respectively. There are 13 amino acids in the CDR3, from cysteine to phenylalanine inclusive. This entry keeps only the CDR3 DNA: 39 bases, framed from base 1. The germline V gene specifies SQVTM as CDR1 and ANQGSEA as CDR2.

This clone was recorded many times. This clone's antigen is unknown. Base qualities are not recorded, but no much larger clone differs from it by a single base. Recombination connected TRBV29-1 to TRBJ2-1; a weak D assignment points to TRBD2 (5 bases agree). Material: central memory CD4+ T cells from blood. The source of this sequence is a young man with type 1 diabetes. The CDR3 here reads CSVRRSSYNEQFF. At the DNA level, the sequence is TGCAGCGTTAGGAGGAGCTCCTACAATGAGCAGTTCTTC.